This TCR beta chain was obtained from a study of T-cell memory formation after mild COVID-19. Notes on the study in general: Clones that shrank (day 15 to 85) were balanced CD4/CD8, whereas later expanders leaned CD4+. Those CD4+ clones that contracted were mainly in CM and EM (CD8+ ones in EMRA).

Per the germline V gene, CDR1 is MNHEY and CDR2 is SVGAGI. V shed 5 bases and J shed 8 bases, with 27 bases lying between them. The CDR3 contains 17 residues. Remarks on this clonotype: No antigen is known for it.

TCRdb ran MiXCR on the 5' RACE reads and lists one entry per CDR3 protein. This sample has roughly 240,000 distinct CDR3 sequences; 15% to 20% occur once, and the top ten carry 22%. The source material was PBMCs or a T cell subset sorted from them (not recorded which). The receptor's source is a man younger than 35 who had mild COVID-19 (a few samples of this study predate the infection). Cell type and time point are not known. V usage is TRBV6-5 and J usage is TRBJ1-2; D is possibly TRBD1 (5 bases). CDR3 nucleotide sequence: TGTGCCAGCAGTGGTTCTCTGGGACCGGCCGAAGGTAAAGGCTACACCTTC. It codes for CASSGSLGPAEGKGYTF.